One and the same sample provided the 23 T cell receptor beta chains below, sequenced in a study of shared clonotypes between healthy human individuals. Generated by immunoSEQ multiplex PCR, the TCRdb table keeps only in-frame clones and is missing some. Of around 1,100,000 clones listed, approximately 80% were seen once; the top ten hold approximately 0.9%. Sequences were obtained from memory CD4+ T cells from PBMCs. Subset meaning: CD45RA-negative fraction. The receptors come from a man aged 18 to 30 in good health. Some clones in this sample may be carry-over from other donors' samples.

This sequence joins TRBV7-9 and TRBJ2-5, with 14 bases identical to TRBD2. The V segment lost 6 bases and the J segment 3 bases; nucleotides outside the gene matches: 3. This CDR3 is 15 amino acids long. Germline CDR1 is SEHNR and CDR2 is FQNEAQ (reference sequence). CDR3 in DNA: TGTGCCAGCAGGTCGACTAGCGGGAGGGAAGAGACCCAGTACTTC. Encoded protein: CASRSTSGREETQYF.

The chain carries TRBV29-1 and TRBJ1-2, with D hard to call. CDR1 and CDR2 from the germline V gene are SQVTM and ANQGSEA. Trimming removed 7 bases from V and 2 bases from J, with 8 bases in between. This CDR3 spans 11 amino acids. CDR3 bases: TGCAGCGAGCCCCCAAACTATGGCTACACCTTC. It is translated as CSEPPNYGYTF.

This clone was seen once. Since a much larger clone is just one base distant, this may be a read error. This chain uses TRBV6-5 with TRBJ1-1; unclear D gene. Germline loops: CDR1 MNHEY, CDR2 SVGAGI. The length of the CDR3 is 12 residues. V lost 0 bases to trimming and J lost 7 bases, with 6 bases between them. The CDR3 protein is CASSYSGSEAFF. Written as DNA, the CDR3 is TGTGCCAGCAGTTACTCGGGCAGTGAAGCTTTCTTT.

This clone was counted a few times. The V gene is TRBV19, the J gene TRBJ1-4, with 7 nucleotides matching TRBD1. Trimming removed 4 bases from V and 4 bases from J; junction bases left unmatched: 9. Germline V gives CDR1 LNHDA, CDR2 SQIVND (reference sequence). The CDR3 is made up of 16 amino acids. CDR3 sequence reads: CASSSGDRLINEKLFF. CDR3 nucleotide sequence: TGTGCCAGTAGTAGCGGGGACAGACTTATTAATGAAAAACTGTTTTTT.

The chain couples TRBV7-3 to TRBJ2-3, with a weak D call TRBD2 (6 bases). Germline V gene lookup returns CDR1 SGHTA and CDR2 FQGTGA. Trimming pared 2 bases from V and 0 bases from J, leaving 9 bases between. This CDR3 has 15 amino acids. The chain's CDR3 is CASSLLATSTDTQYF. CDR3 DNA: TGTGCCAGCAGCTTACTAGCGACGAGCACAGATACGCAGTATTTT.

This clone was observed a handful of times. A far larger clone differs by one base, so this is likely a read error. Other DNA sequences in the same sample also yield this CDR3. The chain combines TRBV5-6 with TRBJ2-5; D call uncertain. This CDR3 is 11 amino acids long. Germline lookup yields CDR1 SGHDT and CDR2 YYEEEE. V lost 1 base and J 5 bases, leaving 3 bases between the germline ends. CDR3 amino acids: CASSLSETQYF. CDR3 DNA: TGTGCCAGCAGCTTGTCGGAGACCCAGTACTTC. The full variable domain, rest sourced from reference TRBV5-6 and TRBJ2-5, is DAGVTQSPTHLIKTRGQQVTLRCSPKSGHDTVSWYQQALGQGPQFIFQYYEEEERQRGNFPDRFSGHQFPNYSSELNVNALLLGDSALYLCASSLSETQYFGPGTRLLVL.

V is TRBV28 and J is TRBJ1-1, with D perhaps TRBD1 (6 bases). V gave up 7 bases and J gave up 7 bases, with 19 bases separating them. The germline V gene has CDR1 MDHEN and CDR2 SYDVKM. The CDR3 totals 14 residues. The CDR3 region is CASTHGGGLGEAFF. CDR3 DNA: TGTGCCAGCACCCACGGAGGGGGGCTAGGTGAAGCTTTCTTT.

This sequence joins TRBV7-8 and TRBJ2-3; 8 bases align to TRBD2. The CDR3 length is 17 residues. V was pared by 2 bases and J by 1 base, with 8 bases of the junction left unmatched. Germline assignment: CDR1 SGHVS and CDR2 FQNEAQ. The CDR3, as DNA: TGTGCCAGCAGCTTACGCCGGACTAGCAGTGGCACAGATACGCAGTATTTT. It specifies CASSLRRTSSGTDTQYF.

As to this clone: This CDR3 is also generated by other DNA sequences in the sample. The V call is TRBV18, the J call TRBJ2-7; TRBD1 agrees at 9 bases. CDR1 KGHSH and CDR2 LQKENI come from the germline V gene. There are 15 residues in the CDR3. V was pared by 2 bases and J by 2 bases, with 4 bases of the junction left unmatched. The CDR3 DNA reads as TGTGCCAGCTCACCAGACAGGGGGGGGACCTACGAGCAGTACTTC. This encodes CASSPDRGGTYEQYF.

The chain employs TRBV30 and TRBJ1-1, with D possibly being TRBD1 (6 bases). The germline CDR1 and CDR2 sequences are GTSNPN and SVGIG (reference sequence). The CDR3 runs to 14 residues. The V and J ends lost 1 base and 4 bases respectively, with 13 bases between them. The CDR3 DNA is TGTGCCTGGAGTGGACTACAGGGAGGCACTGAAGCTTTCTTT. Protein: CAWSGLQGGTEAFF.

This clone was counted at least ten times. This chain joins TRBV4-2 and TRBJ2-7; TRBD2 matches 10 bases. Germline V lookup: CDR1 LGHNA, CDR2 YNFKEQ. This CDR3 has 16 amino acids. The ends lost 0 bases at V and 1 base at J; junction bases unmatched: 3. CDR3 amino acids: CASSQELAGTSYEQYF. The CDR3 region has the DNA TGTGCCAGCAGCCAAGAACTAGCGGGGACTTCCTACGAGCAGTACTTC.

This chain links TRBV5-1 with TRBJ2-7; weak D call: TRBD1 (6 bases). Germline V gene lookup returns CDR1 SGHRS and CDR2 YFSETQ. The CDR3 is made up of 15 amino acids. Trimming removed 4 bases at V and 3 bases at J, with 17 bases between. CDR3 DNA sequence: TGCGCCAGCAGCCCTGCCGGGACATCTATCTACGAGCAGTACTTC. Translation: CASSPAGTSIYEQYF.

The CDR3 DNA sequence: TGTGCCAGCTCACTAGCGACTAGCGGGACAGGGGATGAGCAGTTCTTC. Amino acids: CASSLATSGTGDEQFF. The chain is built from TRBV18 and TRBJ2-1; maybe TRBD2 (11 bases). The CDR3 has 16 residues. Trimming shortened V by 4 bases and J by 8 bases, and 21 bases separated the two germline ends. Germline CDR1 reads KGHSH; CDR2 reads LQKENI.

J is TRBJ2-7 and V is TRBV4-2, with D perhaps being TRBD1 or TRBD2 (5 bases each). Germline CDR1 LGHNA, CDR2 YNFKEQ. Trimming left V 4 bases short and J 3 bases short, with 13 bases between. The CDR3 spans 14 residues. The chain's CDR3 is CASSLGTADYEQYF. Written as DNA, the CDR3 is TGTGCCAGCAGCCTGGGGACCGCAGACTACGAGCAGTACTTC.

This rearrangement joins TRBV30 to TRBJ2-5, with 8 nucleotides matching TRBD1. The DNA matches TRBJ2-7 better at its end, which makes the J call doubtful. The CDR3 runs 14 residues. Germline V gives CDR1 GTSNPN, CDR2 SVGIG (reference sequence). The CDR3 reads CAWGPGTGSYEQYF. In nucleotides, the CDR3 is TGTGCCTGGGGACCCGGGACAGGATCCTACGAGCAGTACTTC.

The genes are TRBV18 and TRBJ1-1, with D uncertain. V gave up 0 bases and J gave up 6 bases, with 17 bases separating them. The CDR3 is made up of 16 amino acids. Germline V gene lookup returns CDR1 KGHSH and CDR2 LQKENI. The CDR3 DNA reads TGTGCCAGCTCACCACCGGGAGCGACTGAAAGGGCTGAAGCTTTCTTT. It yields the protein CASSPPGATERAEAFF.

The sample holds one count of this clone. CDR3 loop: CASSPDSGRLTYEQYF. In nucleotides, the CDR3 is TGTGCCAGCAGCCCGGATAGCGGGAGGTTGACCTACGAGCAGTACTTC. The genes are TRBV9 and TRBJ2-7; 10 nucleotides match TRBD2. Germline trimming cut 4 bases from V and 2 bases from J; bases unmatched to any gene: 9. The germline gives CDR1 SGDLS, CDR2 YYNGEE. CDR3 length: 16 amino acids.

V usage is TRBV28 and J usage is TRBJ1-2; D unclear. V lost 1 base, J lost 2 bases, and 8 bases lay in between. This CDR3 contains 14 residues. CDR1 and CDR2 from the germline V gene are MDHEN and SYDVKM. CDR3 loop: CASSLFSGNYGYTF. In nucleotides, the CDR3 is TGTGCCAGCAGTTTATTCTCGGGGAACTATGGCTACACCTTC.

V is TRBV7-2 and J is TRBJ1-4; D is ambiguous. From germline, CDR1 is SGHTA and CDR2 FQGNSA. The CDR3 extends over 15 amino acids. V was trimmed by 0 bases and J by 0 bases, leaving 5 bases between them. In DNA form, the CDR3 reads TGTGCCAGCAGCTTAGCCCTGACAACTAATGAAAAACTGTTTTTT. This gives the protein CASSLALTTNEKLFF. The variable domain in full, completed from reference TRBV7-2 and TRBJ1-4, reads GAGVSQSPSNKVTEKGKDVELRCDPISGHTALYWYRQSLGQGLEFLIYFQGNSAPDKSGLPSDRFSAERTGGSVSTLTIQRTQQEDSAVYLCASSLALTTNEKLFFGSGTQLSVL.

The chain combines TRBV28 with TRBJ1-4, with D hard to call. CDR3 length: 15 amino acids. Germline V gene data show CDR1 as MDHEN and CDR2 as SYDVKM. The V end lost 8 bases, the J end lost 0 bases, and 13 bases lay between the germline ends. CDR3 region: CASQLGGATNEKLFF. CDR3 DNA sequence: TGTGCCAGCCAACTTGGTGGGGCAACTAATGAAAAACTGTTTTTT.

This clone came up once. The CDR3 nucleotides are TGTGCCAGTGTTGGAGTTTCAGAGACCCAGTACTTC. It translates to CASVGVSETQYF. The chain employs TRBV19 and TRBJ2-5; D not resolved. The V gene lost 8 bases and the J gene lost 4 bases, with 11 bases spanning the gap. CDR1 and CDR2 (germline): LNHDA, SQIVND (reference sequence). The CDR3 runs to 12 residues.

In nucleotides, the CDR3 is TGTGCCAGCAGCCTCCGCCGGAGAAATCAGCCCCAGCATTTT. It yields the protein CASSLRRRNQPQHF. The chain combines TRBV9 with TRBJ1-5; the D is unclear. Germline values: CDR1 SGDLS, CDR2 YYNGEE. The CDR3 covers 14 residues. Trimming pared 4 bases from V and 4 bases from J, leaving 12 bases between.

This chain connects TRBV19 to TRBJ1-1; 8 nucleotides agree with TRBD1. With 3 bases clipped from V and 10 bases from J, the junction kept 4 bases outside the gene matches. CDR3 length: 12 residues. Germline CDR1 reads LNHDA; CDR2 reads SQIVND (reference sequence). The DNA for the CDR3 is TGTGCCAGTAGTATCTCAGGGGGCTCAGCTTTCTTT. This sequence encodes CASSISGGSAFF.